The T cell receptor (beta chain) described here comes from a study of Graves' ophthalmopathy and Graves' hyperthyroidism. Overall study context: Peripheral blood was obtained at first diagnosis, ahead of any treatment. Study results and limitations: At around 65% sensitivity and 72% to 75% specificity, the model predicted progression of the ophthalmopathy.

Many counts were recorded for this clonotype. What it recognizes is unknown. This CDR3 is 14 amino acids long. V lost 6 bases to trimming and J lost 3 bases, with 15 bases between them. CDR1 is MDHEN and CDR2 is SYDVKM in the germline V gene. TCR beta CDR3 regions were amplified from RNA transcripts. First-round RT-PCR relied on HTBI primers, and a second-round multiplex PCR came next. TCRdb reprocessed the multiplex PCR reads with MiXCR, giving one entry per CDR3 protein. Of 300,000 to 400,000 distinct CDR3 sequences in the sample, about a sixth were seen once. The term stable hyperthyroidism indicated an absence of ophthalmopathy within 18 months of follow-up. PBMCs were obtained from about 9.5 ml of fresh peripheral blood.

The V and J genes are TRBV28 and TRBJ2-7; no reliable D call. This TCR was sampled from an adult woman with stable Graves' hyperthyroidism. Sequences were obtained from peripheral blood. DNA of the CDR3: TGTGCCAGCAGGAAAGGGCAATCCTTCTACGAGCAGTACTTC. Encoded protein: CASRKGQSFYEQYF.